Below, 3 T cell receptor beta chains from the same sample are listed, as sequenced in a study of cytomegalovirus exposure and HLA in healthy donors. A multiplex PCR was run with 60 Vbeta primers and 13 Jbeta primers. Measured with immunoSEQ multiplex PCR; TCRdb has only the in-frame clones, and not every one. The sample records 110,000 or so clones, over 70% being singletons. Material: PBMCs. The receptor set was obtained from a man aged 40-50 years in good health and CMV-seronegative.

The table lists this clone with a few counts. The genes are TRBV27 and TRBJ1-1; D might be TRBD1 (5 bases). The germline V gene has CDR1 MNHEY and CDR2 SMNVEV (reference sequence). Between the trimmed V and J ends, which lost 3 bases and 0 bases, there was a span of 8 bases. This CDR3 region has 14 residues. DNA for the CDR3: TGTGCCAGCAGTTTGTGGGGGGTGAACACTGAAGCTTTCTTT. Translated, it gives CASSLWGVNTEAFF.

The V call is TRBV6-6, the J call TRBJ1-1, with D unclear. CDR1 is MNHNY, CDR2 SVGAGI, per germline (reference sequence). V dropped 0 bases and J dropped 3 bases, with 5 bases sitting between them. This CDR3 spans 13 amino acids. The CDR3 loop is CASSYSRDTEAFF. CDR3 in DNA: TGTGCCAGCAGTTACTCCCGGGACACTGAAGCTTTCTTT.

The V gene is TRBV10-1, the J gene TRBJ1-5, with 7 positions matching TRBD1. The junction had 7 bases not matched to a gene; V was cut back by 2 bases and J by 9 bases. The CDR3 runs to 14 residues. From germline, CDR1 is WNHNN and CDR2 SYGVQD (reference sequence). The CDR3 nucleotides are TGCGCCAGCAGTGAGGACAGGGTGCGATCGCCCCAGCATTTT. Its protein product is CASSEDRVRSPQHF.